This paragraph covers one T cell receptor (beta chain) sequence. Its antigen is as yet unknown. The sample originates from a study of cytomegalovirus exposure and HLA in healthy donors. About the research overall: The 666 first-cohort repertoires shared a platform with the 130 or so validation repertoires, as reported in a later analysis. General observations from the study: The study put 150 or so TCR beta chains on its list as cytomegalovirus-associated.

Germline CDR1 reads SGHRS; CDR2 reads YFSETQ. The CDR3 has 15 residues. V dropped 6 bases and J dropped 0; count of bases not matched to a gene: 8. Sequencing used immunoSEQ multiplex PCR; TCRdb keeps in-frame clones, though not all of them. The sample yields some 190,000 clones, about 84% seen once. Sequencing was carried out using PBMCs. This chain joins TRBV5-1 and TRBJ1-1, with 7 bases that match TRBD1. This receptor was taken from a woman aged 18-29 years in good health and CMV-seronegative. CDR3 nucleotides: TGCGCCAGCACGCCGAGGGACAGCCTGAACACTGAAGCTTTCTTT. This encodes CASTPRDSLNTEAFF. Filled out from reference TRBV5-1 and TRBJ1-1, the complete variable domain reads KAGVTQTPRYLIKTRGQQVTLSCSPISGHRSVSWYQQTPGQGLQFLFEYFSETQRNKGNFPGRFSGRQFSNSRSEMNVSTLELGDSALYLCASTPRDSLNTEAFFGQGTRLTVV.